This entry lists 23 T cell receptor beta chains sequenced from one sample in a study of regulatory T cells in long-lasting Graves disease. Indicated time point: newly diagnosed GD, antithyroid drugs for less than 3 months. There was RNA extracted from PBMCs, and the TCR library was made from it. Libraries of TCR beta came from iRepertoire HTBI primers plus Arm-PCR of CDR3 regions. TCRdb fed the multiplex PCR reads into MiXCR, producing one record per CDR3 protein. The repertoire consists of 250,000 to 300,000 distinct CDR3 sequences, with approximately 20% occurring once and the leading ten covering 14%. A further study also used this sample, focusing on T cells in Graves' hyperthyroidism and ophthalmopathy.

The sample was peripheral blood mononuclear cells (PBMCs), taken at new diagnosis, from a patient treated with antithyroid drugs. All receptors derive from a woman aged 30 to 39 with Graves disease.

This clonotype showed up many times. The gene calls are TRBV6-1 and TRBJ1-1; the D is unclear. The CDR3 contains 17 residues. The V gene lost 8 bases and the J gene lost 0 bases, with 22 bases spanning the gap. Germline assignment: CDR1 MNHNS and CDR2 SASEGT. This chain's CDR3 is CASGPGTPTPMNTEAFF. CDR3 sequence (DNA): TGTGCCAGCGGTCCGGGAACCCCGACCCCCATGAACACTGAAGCTTTCTTT.

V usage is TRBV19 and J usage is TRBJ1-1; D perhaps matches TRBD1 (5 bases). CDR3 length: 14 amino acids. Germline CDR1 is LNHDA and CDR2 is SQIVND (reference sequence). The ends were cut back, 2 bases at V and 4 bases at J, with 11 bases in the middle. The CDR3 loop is CASSILGGSTEAFF. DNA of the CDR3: TGTGCCAGTAGTATATTGGGGGGGAGCACTGAAGCTTTCTTT.

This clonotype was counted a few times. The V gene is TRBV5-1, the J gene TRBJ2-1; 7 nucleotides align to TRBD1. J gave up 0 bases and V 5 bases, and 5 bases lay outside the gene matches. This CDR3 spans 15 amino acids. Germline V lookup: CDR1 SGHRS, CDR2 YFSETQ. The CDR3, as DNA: TGCGCCAGCAGGTACAGGGGCGACTCCTACAATGAGCAGTTCTTC. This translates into CASRYRGDSYNEQFF.

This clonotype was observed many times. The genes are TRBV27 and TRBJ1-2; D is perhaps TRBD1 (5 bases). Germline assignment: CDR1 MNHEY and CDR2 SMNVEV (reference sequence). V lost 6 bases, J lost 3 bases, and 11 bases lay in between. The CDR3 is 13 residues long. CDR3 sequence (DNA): TGTGCCAGCAGGGGGGTGGGTGACTATGGCTACACCTTC. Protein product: CASRGVGDYGYTF.

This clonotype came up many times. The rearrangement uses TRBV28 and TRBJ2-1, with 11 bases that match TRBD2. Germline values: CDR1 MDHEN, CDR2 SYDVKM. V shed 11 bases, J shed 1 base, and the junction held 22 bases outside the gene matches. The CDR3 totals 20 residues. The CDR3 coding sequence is TGTGCCGGTTCCCGTAACGGTCTAGCGGGGGGACCCCATTCCTACAATGAGCAGTTCTTC. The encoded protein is CAGSRNGLAGGPHSYNEQFF.

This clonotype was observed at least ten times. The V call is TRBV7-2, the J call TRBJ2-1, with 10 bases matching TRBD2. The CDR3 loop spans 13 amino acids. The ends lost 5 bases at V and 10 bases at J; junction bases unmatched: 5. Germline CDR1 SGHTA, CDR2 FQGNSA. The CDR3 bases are TGTGCCAGCAGCGCCCGACTAGCGGGCGAGCAGTTCTTC. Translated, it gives CASSARLAGEQFF. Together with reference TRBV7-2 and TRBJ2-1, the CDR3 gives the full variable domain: GAGVSQSPSNKVTEKGKDVELRCDPISGHTALYWYRQSLGQGLEFLIYFQGNSAPDKSGLPSDRFSAERTGGSVSTLTIQRTQQEDSAVYLCASSARLAGEQFFGPGTRLTVL.

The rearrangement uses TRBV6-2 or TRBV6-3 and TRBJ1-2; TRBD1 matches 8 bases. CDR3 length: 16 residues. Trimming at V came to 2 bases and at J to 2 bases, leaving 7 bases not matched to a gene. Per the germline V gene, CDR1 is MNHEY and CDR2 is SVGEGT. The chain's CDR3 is CASSYGTGFGNYGYTF. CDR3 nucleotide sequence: TGTGCCAGCAGTTACGGGACAGGTTTCGGAAACTATGGCTACACCTTC.

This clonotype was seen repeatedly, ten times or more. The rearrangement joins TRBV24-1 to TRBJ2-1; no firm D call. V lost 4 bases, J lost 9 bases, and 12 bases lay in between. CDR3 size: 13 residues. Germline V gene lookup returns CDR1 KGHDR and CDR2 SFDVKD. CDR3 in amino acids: CATSEQELGEQFF. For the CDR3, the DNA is TGTGCCACCAGTGAACAAGAACTGGGTGAGCAGTTCTTC.

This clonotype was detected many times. DNA of the CDR3: TGTGCCAGCAGTTTCACGCTAGCGGGGGAACAAGAGACCCAGTACTTC. Translating gives CASSFTLAGEQETQYF. The V call is TRBV12-3 or TRBV12-4, the J call TRBJ2-5, with 10 bases aligning to TRBD2. The CDR3 length is 16 residues. V gave up 3 bases and J gave up 2 bases; unmatched junction bases: 6.

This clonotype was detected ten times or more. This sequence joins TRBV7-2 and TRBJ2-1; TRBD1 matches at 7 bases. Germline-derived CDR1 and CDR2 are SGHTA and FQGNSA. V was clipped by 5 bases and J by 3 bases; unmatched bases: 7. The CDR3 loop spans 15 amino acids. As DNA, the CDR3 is TGTGCCAGCAGCCAAGTAGGGGGCTTCTACAATGAGCAGTTCTTC. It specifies CASSQVGGFYNEQFF.

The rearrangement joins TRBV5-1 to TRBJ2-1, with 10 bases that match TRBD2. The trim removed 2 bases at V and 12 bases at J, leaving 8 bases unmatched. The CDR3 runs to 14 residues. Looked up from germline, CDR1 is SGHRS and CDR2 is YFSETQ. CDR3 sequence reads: CASSLDFGLAAQFF. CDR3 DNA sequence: TGCGCCAGCAGCTTAGACTTCGGACTAGCGGCGCAGTTCTTC.

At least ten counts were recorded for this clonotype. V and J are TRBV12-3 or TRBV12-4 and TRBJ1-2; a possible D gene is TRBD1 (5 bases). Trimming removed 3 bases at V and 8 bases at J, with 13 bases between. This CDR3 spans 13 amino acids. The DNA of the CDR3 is TGTGCCAGCAGTTTGGGGCCCCCTCGGGGCTACACCTTC. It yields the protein CASSLGPPRGYTF.

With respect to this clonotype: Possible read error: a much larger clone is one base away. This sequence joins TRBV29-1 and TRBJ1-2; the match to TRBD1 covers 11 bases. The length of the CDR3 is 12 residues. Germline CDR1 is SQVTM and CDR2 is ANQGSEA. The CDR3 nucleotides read TGCAGAGCCGGGACAGGGGGGGATGGCTACACCTTC. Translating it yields CRAGTGGDGYTF.

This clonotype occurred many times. The DNA of the CDR3 is TGTGCCAGCAGCCGAGCCCGACAGGGCGGCGAGCAGTACTTC. Its protein is CASSRARQGGEQYF. J is TRBJ2-7 and V is TRBV6-1; 7 bases align to TRBD1. V shed 6 bases and J 6 bases; nucleotides not matched to a gene: 11. Germline CDR1 is MNHNS and CDR2 is SASEGT. The CDR3 is 14 residues long.

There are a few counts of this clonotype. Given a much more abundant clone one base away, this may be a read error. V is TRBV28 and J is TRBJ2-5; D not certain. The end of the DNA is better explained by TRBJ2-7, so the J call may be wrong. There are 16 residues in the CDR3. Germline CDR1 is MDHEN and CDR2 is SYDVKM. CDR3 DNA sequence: TGTGCCAGCAGTTCACCGGCACAGAGATTCAGCTACGAGCAGTACTTC. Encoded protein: CASSSPAQRFSYEQYF.

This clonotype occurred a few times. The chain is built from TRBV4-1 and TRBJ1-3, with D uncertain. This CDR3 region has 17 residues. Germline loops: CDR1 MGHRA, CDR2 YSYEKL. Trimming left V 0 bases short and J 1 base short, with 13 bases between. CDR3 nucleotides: TGCGCCAGCAGCCAAGACAAGAGCTTACGATCTGGAAACACCATATATTTT. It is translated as CASSQDKSLRSGNTIYF.

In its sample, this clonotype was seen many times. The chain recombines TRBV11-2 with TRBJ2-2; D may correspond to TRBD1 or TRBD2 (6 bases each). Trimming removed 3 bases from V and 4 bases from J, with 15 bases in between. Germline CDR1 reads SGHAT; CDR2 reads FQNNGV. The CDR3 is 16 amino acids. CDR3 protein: CASSLGGLRSTGELFF. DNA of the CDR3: TGTGCCAGCAGCTTGGGGGGCCTTCGGAGCACCGGGGAGCTGTTTTTT.

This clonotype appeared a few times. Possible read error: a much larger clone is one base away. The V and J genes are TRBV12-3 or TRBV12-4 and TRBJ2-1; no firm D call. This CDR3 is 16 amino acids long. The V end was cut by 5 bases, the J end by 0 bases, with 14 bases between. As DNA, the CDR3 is TGTGCCAGCAGTCTTAGGAGACCGAGCTCCTACAATGAGCAGTTCTTC. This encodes CASSLRRPSSYNEQFF.

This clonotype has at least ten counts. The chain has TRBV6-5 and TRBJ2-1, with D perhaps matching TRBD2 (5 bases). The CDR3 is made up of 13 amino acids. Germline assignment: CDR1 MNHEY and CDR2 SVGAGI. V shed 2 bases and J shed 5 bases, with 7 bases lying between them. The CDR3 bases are TGTGCCAGCAGTTACCTCGGGGACAATGAGCAGTTCTTC. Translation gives CASSYLGDNEQFF.

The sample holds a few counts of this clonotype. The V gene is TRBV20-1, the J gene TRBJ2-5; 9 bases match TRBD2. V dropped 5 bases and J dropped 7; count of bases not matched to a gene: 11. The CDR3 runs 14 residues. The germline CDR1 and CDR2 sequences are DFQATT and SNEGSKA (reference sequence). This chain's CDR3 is CSADPAGGDGTQYF. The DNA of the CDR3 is TGCAGTGCTGATCCAGCGGGGGGAGACGGGACCCAGTACTTC.

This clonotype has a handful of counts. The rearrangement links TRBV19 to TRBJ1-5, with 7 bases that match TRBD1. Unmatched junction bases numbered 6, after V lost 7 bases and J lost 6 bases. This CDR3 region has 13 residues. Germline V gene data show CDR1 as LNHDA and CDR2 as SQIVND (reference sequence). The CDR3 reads CASTGRGGQPQHF. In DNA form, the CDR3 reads TGTGCCAGTACCGGCAGGGGGGGTCAGCCCCAGCATTTT.

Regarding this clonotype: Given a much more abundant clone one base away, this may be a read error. In nucleotides, the CDR3 is TGTGCCAGCCGCGCGGGGGTCGGTCATCCCCAGCATTTT. Translating gives CASRAGVGHPQHF. The V and J genes are TRBV6-1 and TRBJ1-5; perhaps TRBD1 as D (5 bases). V lost 8 bases and J lost 10, with 18 bases in between. This CDR3 region has 13 residues. The germline V gene encodes CDR1 MNHNS and CDR2 SASEGT.

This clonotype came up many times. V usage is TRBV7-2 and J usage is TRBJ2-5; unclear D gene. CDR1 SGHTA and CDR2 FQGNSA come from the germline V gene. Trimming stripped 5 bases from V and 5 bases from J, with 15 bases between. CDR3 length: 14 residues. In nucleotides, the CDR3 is TGTGCCAGCAGCCACTTAGAGGCGTCTGAGACCCAGTACTTC. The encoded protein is CASSHLEASETQYF. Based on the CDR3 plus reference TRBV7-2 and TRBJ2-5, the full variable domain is GAGVSQSPSNKVTEKGKDVELRCDPISGHTALYWYRQSLGQGLEFLIYFQGNSAPDKSGLPSDRFSAERTGGSVSTLTIQRTQQEDSAVYLCASSHLEASETQYFGPGTRLLVL.